A single sample gave rise to the 7 T cell receptor beta chains below, sequenced in a study of T cell changes during pregnancy in multiple sclerosis. Method: immunoSEQ multiplex PCR; TCRdb's copy keeps in-frame clones and lacks some. The sample carries about 56,000 clones, around 89% recorded once. The sequencing used peripheral blood, collected after pregnancy. Receptor source: a female donor with multiple sclerosis, enrolled in a pregnancy study.

The J gene is TRBJ2-1, the V gene TRBV7-2; 13 bases agree with TRBD2. This CDR3 region has 15 residues. Germline V gene lookup returns CDR1 SGHTA and CDR2 FQGNSA. Trimming cost V 1 base and J 9 bases; bases outside gene matches: 3. CDR3 bases: TGTGCCAGCAGCTTAGAACTAGCGGGGGGGGGTGAGCAGTTCTTC. This sequence encodes CASSLELAGGGEQFF.

The chain recombines TRBV2 with TRBJ1-3; D uncertain. The V end lost 0 bases, the J end lost 8 bases, and 11 bases lay between the germline ends. Per the germline V gene, CDR1 is SNHLY and CDR2 is FYNNEI. This CDR3 is 14 amino acids long. CDR3 sequence: CASSEAVREDTIYF. Here the CDR3 DNA reads TGTGCCAGCAGTGAAGCGGTGAGGGAAGACACCATATATTTT.

The chain couples TRBV5-5 to TRBJ1-5; possibly TRBD1 for D (5 bases). This CDR3 is built from 15 residues. Trimming cost V 0 bases and J 4 bases, with 11 bases left between them. Per the germline V gene, CDR1 is SGHKS and CDR2 is YYEKEE (reference sequence). CDR3 coding DNA: TGTGCCAGCAGCTTGGCCCAGGGCGTGAATCAGCCCCAGCATTTT. It encodes CASSLAQGVNQPQHF. The whole variable domain, filled in from reference TRBV5-5 and TRBJ1-5, reads DAGVTQSPTHLIKTRGQQVTLRCSPISGHKSVSWYQQVLGQGPQFIFQYYEKEERGRGNFPDRFSARQFPNYSSELNVNALLLGDSALYLCASSLAQGVNQPQHFGDGTRLSIL.

This chain uses TRBV15 with TRBJ1-5; D is ambiguous. CDR1 and CDR2 (germline): LNHNV, YYDKDF (reference sequence). With 0 bases removed from V and 4 bases from J, the gap between germline ends came to 4 bases. The length of the CDR3 is 13 residues. The chain's CDR3 is CATSRDPNQPQHF. In DNA form, the CDR3 reads TGTGCCACCAGCAGAGATCCTAATCAGCCCCAGCATTTT.

The chain has TRBV5-4 and TRBJ2-1; 16 nucleotides match TRBD2. This CDR3 is 18 amino acids long. CDR1 is SGHNT, CDR2 YYREEE, per germline (reference sequence). Losses at the gene ends were 4 bases for V and 4 bases for J; bases not matched to a gene: 8. As DNA, the CDR3 is TGTGCCAGCAGCCCCCGGGGACTAGCGGGGGGGTCATACAATGAGCAGTTCTTC. Amino acid sequence: CASSPRGLAGGSYNEQFF.

V gene TRBV9 combines with J gene TRBJ2-7, with TRBD1 matching 7 bases. The CDR3 is 14 residues long. V was clipped by 0 bases and J by 4 bases; unmatched bases: 4. Germline V CDR1 and CDR2: SGDLS, YYNGEE. The CDR3 protein is CASSVGGRGYEQYF. Here the CDR3 DNA reads TGTGCCAGCAGCGTAGGTGGCAGGGGGTACGAGCAGTACTTC.

The chain is built from TRBV5-1 and TRBJ1-3; D ambiguous. The CDR3 is made up of 15 amino acids. Between the trimmed V and J ends, which lost 4 bases and 0 bases, there was a span of 11 bases. Germline V lookup: CDR1 SGHRS, CDR2 YFSETQ. The CDR3 reads CASSVDSNSGNTIYF. DNA of the CDR3: TGCGCCAGCAGCGTGGACTCAAACTCTGGAAACACCATATATTTT.